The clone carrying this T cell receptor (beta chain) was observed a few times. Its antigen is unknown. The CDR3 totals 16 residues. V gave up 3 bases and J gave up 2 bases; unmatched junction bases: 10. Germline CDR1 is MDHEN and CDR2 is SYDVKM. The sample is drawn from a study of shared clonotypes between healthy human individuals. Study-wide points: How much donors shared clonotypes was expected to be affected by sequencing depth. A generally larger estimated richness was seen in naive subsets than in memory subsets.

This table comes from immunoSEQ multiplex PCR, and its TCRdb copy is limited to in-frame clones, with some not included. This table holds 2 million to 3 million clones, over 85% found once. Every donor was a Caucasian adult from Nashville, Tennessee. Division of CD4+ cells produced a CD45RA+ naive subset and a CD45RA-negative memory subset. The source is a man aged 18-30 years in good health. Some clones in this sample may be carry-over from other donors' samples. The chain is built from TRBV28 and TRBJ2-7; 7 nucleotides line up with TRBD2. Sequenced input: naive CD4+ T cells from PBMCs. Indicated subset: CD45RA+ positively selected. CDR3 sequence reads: CASSFLIAGLTYEQYF. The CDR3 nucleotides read TGTGCCAGCAGTTTCCTGATAGCGGGCCTAACCTACGAGCAGTACTTC.